This T cell receptor beta chain stems from a study of cytomegalovirus exposure and HLA in healthy donors. Study context: In a later analysis, the 120 or so validation repertoires were reported to have used the same platform as the approximately 700 first-cohort repertoires.

Study conclusions and caveats: Cytomegalovirus-associated status was assigned to 164 TCR beta chains. In vitro experiments confirmed that three CMV-associated chains were specific for CMV antigens.

Trimming stripped 3 bases from V and 5 bases from J, with 10 bases between. From germline, CDR1 is SGHDT and CDR2 YYEEEE. The CDR3 loop spans 13 amino acids. The donors were in the roughly 110-subject validation cohort, distinct from the roughly 600-subject first cohort. Note on this clone: Antigen unknown.

Generated by immunoSEQ multiplex PCR, the TCRdb table keeps only in-frame clones and is missing some. There are 160,000 or so clones in the sample; more than 75% occur only once, and roughly 1.5% lies in the top ten. The rearrangement joins TRBV5-6 to TRBJ2-3; D may be TRBD1 (5 bases). The origin of this receptor is a woman under 40 in good health and CMV-seronegative. Sequencing was carried out using PBMCs. In DNA form, the CDR3 reads TGTGCCAGCAGCTCAACAAGGGGAGATACGCAGTATTTT. This sequence encodes CASSSTRGDTQYF. Looking up the rest from reference TRBV5-6 and TRBJ2-3 gives the full variable domain: DAGVTQSPTHLIKTRGQQVTLRCSPKSGHDTVSWYQQALGQGPQFIFQYYEEEERQRGNFPDRFSGHQFPNYSSELNVNALLLGDSALYLCASSSTRGDTQYFGPGTRLTVL.